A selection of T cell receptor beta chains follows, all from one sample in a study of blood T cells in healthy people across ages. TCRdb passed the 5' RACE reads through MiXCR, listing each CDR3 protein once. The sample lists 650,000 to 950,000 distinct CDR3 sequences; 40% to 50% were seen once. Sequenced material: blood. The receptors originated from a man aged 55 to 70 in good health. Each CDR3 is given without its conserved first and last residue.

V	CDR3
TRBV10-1	ASSEPLSGGETQY
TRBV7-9	ASSLDLGPSYEQY
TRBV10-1	ASSAEAGAPYEQY
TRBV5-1	ASSYGQGYEQY
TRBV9	ASSAHVRGAYNEQF
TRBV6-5	ASRYETSGNSPLH
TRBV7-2	ASSPSTGAYNQPQH
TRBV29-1	SVEDRQGLTEAF
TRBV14	ASRPYGGGGYT
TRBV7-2	ASSLVLTGGNQPQH
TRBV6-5	ASRTTELQETQY
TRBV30	AWSVAVRGYNSPLH
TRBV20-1	SAKPAGIRTDTQY
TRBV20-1	SAIGQGGILYGYT
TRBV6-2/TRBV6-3	ASEESTTDTQY